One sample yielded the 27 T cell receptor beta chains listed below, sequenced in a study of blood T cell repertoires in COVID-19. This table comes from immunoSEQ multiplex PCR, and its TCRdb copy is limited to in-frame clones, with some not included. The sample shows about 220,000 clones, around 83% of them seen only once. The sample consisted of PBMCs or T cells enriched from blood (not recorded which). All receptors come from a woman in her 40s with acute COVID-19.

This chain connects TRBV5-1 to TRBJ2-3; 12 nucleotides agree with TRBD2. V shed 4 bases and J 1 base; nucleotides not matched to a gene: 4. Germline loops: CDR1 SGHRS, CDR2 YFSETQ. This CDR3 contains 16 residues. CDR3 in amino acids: CASSVRLAGGTDTQYF. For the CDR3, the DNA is TGCGCCAGCAGCGTAAGACTAGCGGGAGGCACAGATACGCAGTATTTT.

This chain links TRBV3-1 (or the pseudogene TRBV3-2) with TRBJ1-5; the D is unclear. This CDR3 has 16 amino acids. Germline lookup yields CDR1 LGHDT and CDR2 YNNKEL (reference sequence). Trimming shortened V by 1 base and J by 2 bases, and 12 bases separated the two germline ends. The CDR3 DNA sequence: TGTGCCAGCAGCCAAGCCGGCATTGGAGGCAATCAGCCCCAGCATTTT. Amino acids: CASSQAGIGGNQPQHF.

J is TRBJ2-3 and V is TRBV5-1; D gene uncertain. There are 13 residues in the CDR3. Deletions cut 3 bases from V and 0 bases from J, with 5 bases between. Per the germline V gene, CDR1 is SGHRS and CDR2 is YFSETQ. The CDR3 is CASSSYSTDTQYF. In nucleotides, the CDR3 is TGCGCCAGCAGCTCCTATAGCACAGATACGCAGTATTTT.

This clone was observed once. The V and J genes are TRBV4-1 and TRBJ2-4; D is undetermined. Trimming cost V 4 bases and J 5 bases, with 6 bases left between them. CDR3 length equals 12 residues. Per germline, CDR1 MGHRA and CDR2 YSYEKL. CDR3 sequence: CASSPVENIQYF. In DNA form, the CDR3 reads TGCGCCAGCAGCCCTGTAGAAAACATTCAGTACTTC.

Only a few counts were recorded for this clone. DNA of the CDR3: TGTGCCAGTAGTATTATGTTCCGGGCTGAAGCTTTCTTT. This encodes CASSIMFRAEAFF. This chain connects TRBV19 to TRBJ1-1; D unresolved. Per germline, CDR1 LNHDA and CDR2 SQIVND (reference sequence). The CDR3 is 13 residues long. The ends were cut back, 3 bases at V and 6 bases at J, with 11 bases in the middle.

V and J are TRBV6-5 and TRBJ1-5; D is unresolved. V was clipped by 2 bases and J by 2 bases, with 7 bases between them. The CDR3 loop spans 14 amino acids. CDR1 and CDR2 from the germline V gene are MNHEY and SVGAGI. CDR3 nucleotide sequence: TGTGCCAGCAGTTACATGGCGGGCAATCAGCCCCAGCATTTT. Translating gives CASSYMAGNQPQHF.

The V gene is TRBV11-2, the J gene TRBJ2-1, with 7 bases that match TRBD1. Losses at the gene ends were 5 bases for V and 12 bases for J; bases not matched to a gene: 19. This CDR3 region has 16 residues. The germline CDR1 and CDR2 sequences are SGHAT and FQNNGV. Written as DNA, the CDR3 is TGTGCCAGCAGCCCACTTTTAAGGGGGCAAGGGCAGGGGCAGTTCTTC. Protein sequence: CASSPLLRGQGQGQFF.

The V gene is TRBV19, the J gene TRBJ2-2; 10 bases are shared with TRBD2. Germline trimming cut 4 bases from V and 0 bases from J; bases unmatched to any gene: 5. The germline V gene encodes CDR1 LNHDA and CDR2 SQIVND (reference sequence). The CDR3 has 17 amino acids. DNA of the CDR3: TGTGCCAGTAGTAGGACTAGCGGCCCTACGAACACCGGGGAGCTGTTTTTT. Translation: CASSRTSGPTNTGELFF.

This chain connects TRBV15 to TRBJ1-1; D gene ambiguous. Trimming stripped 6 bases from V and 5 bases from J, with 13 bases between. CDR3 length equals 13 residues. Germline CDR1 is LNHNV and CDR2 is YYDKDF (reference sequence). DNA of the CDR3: TGTGCCACCAGTGGTTCTAGGAGGACTGAAGCTTTCTTT. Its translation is CATSGSRRTEAFF.

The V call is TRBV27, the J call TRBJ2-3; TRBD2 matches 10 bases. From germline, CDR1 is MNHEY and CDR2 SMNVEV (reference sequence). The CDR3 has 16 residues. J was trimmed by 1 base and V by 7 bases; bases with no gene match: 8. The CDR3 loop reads CASKAGGTFGTDTQYF. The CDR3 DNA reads TGTGCCAGCAAAGCGGGAGGGACTTTTGGCACAGATACGCAGTATTTT.

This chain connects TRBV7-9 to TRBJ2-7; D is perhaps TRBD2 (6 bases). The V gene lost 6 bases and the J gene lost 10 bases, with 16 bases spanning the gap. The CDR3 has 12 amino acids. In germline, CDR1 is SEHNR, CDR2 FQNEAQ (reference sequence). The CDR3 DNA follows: TGTGCCAGCAGATACCTGGGGGGTGAACAGTACTTC. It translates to CASRYLGGEQYF. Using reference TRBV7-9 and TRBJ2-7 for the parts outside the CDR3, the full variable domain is DTGVSQNPRHKITKRGQNVTFRCDPISEHNRLYWYRQTLGQGPEFLTYFQNEAQLEKSRLLSDRFSAERPKGSFSTLEIQRTEQGDSAMYLCASRYLGGEQYFGPGTRLTVT.

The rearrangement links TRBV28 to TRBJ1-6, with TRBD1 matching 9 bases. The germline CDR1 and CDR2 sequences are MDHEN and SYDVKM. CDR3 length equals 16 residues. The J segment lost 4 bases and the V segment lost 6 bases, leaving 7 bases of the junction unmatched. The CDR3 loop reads CASREQGARYNSPLHF. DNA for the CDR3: TGTGCCAGCAGAGAACAGGGGGCGCGGTATAATTCACCCCTCCACTTT.

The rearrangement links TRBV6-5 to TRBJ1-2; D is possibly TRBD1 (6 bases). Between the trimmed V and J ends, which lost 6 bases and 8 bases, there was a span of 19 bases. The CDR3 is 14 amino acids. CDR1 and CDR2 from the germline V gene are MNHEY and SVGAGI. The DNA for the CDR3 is TGTGCCAGCAGACCACAGGGCCCCATGGGGGGCTACACCTTC. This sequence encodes CASRPQGPMGGYTF.

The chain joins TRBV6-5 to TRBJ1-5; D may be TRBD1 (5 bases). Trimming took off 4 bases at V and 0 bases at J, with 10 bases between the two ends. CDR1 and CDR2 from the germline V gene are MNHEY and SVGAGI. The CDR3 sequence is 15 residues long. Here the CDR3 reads CASSSDIYSNQPQHF. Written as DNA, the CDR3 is TGTGCCAGCAGTTCGGACATCTATAGCAATCAGCCCCAGCATTTT.

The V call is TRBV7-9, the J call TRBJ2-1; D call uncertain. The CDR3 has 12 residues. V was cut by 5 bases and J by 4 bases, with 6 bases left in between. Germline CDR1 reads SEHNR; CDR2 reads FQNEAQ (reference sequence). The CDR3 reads CASSHSYNEQFF. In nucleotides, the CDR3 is TGTGCCAGCAGCCATTCATACAATGAGCAGTTCTTC.

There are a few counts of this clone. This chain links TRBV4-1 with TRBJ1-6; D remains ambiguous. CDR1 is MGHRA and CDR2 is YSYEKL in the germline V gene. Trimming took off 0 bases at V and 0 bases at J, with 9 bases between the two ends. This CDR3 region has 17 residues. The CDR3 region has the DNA TGCGCCAGCAGCCAAGAATCTCCGAGCTCCTATAATTCACCCCTCCACTTT. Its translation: CASSQESPSSYNSPLHF.

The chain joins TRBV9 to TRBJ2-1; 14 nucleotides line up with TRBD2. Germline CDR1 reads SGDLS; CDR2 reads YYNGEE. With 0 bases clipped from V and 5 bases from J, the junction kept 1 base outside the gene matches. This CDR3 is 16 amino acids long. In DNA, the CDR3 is TGTGCCAGCAGCGTAGGGACTAGCGGGAGGAACAATGAGCAGTTCTTC. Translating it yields CASSVGTSGRNNEQFF.

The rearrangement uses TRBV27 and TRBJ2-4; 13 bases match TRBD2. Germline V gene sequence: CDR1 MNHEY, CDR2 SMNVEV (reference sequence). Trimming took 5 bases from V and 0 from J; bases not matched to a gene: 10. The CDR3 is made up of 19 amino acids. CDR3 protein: CASSPQLAGGRLAKNIQYF. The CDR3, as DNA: TGTGCCAGCAGTCCCCAACTAGCGGGGGGGAGACTAGCCAAAAACATTCAGTACTTC.

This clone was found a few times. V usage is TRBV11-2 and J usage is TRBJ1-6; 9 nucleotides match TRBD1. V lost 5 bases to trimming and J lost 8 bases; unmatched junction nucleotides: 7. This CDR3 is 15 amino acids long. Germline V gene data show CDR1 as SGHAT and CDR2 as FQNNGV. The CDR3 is CASSPDRGYDSPLHF. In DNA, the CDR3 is TGTGCCAGCAGCCCGGACAGGGGATACGATTCACCCCTCCACTTT.

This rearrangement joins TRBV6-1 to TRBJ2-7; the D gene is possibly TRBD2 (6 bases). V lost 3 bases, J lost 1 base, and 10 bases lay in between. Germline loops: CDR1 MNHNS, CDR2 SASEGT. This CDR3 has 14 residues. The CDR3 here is CASSDGAGSYEQYF. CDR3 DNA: TGTGCCAGCAGTGATGGGGCGGGGTCCTACGAGCAGTACTTC.

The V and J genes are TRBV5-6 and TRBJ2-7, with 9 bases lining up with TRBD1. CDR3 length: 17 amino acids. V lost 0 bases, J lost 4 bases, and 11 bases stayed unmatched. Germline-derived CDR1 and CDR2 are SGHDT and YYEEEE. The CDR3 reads CASSLATGGPSLYEQYF. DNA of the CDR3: TGTGCCAGCAGCTTGGCTACAGGGGGCCCCTCCTTATACGAGCAGTACTTC.

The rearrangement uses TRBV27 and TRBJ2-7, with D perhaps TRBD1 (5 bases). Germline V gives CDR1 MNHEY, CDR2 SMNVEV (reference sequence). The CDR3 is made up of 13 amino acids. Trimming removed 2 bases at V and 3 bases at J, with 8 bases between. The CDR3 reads CASSLEGVYEQYF. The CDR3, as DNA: TGTGCCAGCAGTTTAGAAGGGGTCTACGAGCAGTACTTC.

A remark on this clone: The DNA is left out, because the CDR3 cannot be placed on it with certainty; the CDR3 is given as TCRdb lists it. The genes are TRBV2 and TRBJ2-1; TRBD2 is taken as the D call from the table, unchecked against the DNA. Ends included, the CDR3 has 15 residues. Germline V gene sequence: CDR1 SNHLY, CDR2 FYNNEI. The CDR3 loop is CASSSSEGSYNEQFF.

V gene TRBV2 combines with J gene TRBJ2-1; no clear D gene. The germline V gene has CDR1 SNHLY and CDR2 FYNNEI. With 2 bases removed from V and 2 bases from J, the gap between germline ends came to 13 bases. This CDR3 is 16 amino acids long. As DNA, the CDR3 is TGTGCCAGCAGTGAAATATCGAACAAACCCTACAATGAGCAGTTCTTC. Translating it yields CASSEISNKPYNEQFF.

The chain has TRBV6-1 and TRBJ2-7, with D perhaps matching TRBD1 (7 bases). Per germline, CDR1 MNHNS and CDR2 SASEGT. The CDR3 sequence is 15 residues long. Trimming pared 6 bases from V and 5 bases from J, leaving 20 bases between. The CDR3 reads CASSSPAGGRNEQYF. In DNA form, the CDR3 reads TGTGCCAGCAGCTCCCCGGCAGGGGGGAGAAACGAGCAGTACTTC.

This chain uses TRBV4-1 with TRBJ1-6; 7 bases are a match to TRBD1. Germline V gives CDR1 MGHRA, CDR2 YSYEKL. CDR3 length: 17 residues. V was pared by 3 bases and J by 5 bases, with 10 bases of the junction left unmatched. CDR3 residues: CASSQPLGTVNNSPLHF. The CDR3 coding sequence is TGCGCCAGCAGCCAGCCCTTAGGGACAGTCAATAATTCACCCCTCCACTTT.

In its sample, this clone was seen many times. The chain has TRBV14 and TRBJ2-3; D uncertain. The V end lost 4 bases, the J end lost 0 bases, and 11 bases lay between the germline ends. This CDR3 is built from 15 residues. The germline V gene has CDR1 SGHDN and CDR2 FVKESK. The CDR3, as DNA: TGTGCCAGCAGCCTTCAATTAGCTAGCACAGATACGCAGTATTTT. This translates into CASSLQLASTDTQYF.